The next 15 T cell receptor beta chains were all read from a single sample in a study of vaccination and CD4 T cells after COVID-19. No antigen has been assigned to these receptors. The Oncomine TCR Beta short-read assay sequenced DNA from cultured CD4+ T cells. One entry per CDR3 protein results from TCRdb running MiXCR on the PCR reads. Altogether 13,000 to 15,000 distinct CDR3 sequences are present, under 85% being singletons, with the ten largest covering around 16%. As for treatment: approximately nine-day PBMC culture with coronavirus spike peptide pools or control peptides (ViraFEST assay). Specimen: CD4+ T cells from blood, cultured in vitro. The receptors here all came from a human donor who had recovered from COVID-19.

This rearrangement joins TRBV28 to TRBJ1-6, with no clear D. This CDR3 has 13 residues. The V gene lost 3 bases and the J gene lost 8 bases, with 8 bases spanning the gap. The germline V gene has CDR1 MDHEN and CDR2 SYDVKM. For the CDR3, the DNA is TGTGCCAGCAGTTTTCGCTCCCATTCACCCCTCCACTTT. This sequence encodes CASSFRSHSPLHF.

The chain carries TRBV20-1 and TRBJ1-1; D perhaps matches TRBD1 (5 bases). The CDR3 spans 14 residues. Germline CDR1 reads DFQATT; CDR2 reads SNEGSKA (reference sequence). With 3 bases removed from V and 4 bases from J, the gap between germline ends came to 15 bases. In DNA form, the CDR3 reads TGCAGTGCTAGCATCGGCGGGGGGGGCACTGAAGCTTTCTTT. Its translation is CSASIGGGGTEAFF.

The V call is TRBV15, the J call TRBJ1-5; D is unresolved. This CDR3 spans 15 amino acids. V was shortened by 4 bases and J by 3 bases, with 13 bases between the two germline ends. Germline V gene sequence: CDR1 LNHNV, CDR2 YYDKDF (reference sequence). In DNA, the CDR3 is TGTGCCACCAGCAAAGATGGCGGGGACAATCAGCCCCAGCATTTT. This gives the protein CATSKDGGDNQPQHF.

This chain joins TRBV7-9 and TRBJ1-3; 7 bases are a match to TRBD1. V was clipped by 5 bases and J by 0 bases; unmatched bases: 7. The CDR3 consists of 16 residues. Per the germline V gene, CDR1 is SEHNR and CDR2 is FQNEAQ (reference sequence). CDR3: CASSEDRLSSGNTIYF. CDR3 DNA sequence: TGTGCCAGCAGCGAGGACAGGCTCAGCTCTGGAAACACCATATATTTT.

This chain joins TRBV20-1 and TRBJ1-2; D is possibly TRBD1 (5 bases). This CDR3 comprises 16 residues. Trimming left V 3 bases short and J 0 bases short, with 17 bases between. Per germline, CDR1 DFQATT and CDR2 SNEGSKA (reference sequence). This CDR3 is CSASDSTQATNYGYTF. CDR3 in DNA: TGCAGTGCTAGCGACAGCACCCAAGCAACTAACTATGGCTACACCTTC.

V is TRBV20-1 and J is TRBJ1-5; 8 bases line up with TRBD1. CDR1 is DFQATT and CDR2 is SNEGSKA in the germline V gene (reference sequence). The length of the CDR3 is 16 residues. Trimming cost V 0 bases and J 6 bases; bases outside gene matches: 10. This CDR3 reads CSARDAGRGRPQPQHF. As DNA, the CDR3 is TGCAGTGCTAGAGATGCTGGCAGGGGGCGACCTCAGCCCCAGCATTTT.

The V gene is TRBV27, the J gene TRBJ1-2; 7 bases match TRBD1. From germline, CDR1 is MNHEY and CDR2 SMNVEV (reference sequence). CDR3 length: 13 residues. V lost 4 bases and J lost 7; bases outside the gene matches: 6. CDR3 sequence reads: CASSSRGGGGYTF. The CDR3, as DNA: TGTGCCAGCAGTTCCAGGGGGGGAGGTGGCTACACCTTC.

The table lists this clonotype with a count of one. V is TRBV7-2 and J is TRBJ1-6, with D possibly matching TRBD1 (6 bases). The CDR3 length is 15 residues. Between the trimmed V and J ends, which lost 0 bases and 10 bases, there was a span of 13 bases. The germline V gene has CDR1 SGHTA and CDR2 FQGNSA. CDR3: CASSLALAGESPLHF. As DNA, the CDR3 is TGTGCCAGCAGCTTAGCGCTCGCAGGGGAATCACCCCTCCACTTT.

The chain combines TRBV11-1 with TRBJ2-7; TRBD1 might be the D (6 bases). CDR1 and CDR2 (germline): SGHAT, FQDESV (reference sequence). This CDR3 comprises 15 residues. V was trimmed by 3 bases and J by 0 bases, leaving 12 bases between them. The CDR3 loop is CASSLGAASSYEQYF. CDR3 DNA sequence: TGTGCCAGCAGCTTGGGGGCAGCGAGCTCCTACGAGCAGTACTTC.

CDR3 sequence: CASSIGGTGNQPQHF. The CDR3 region has the DNA TGTGCCAGTAGTATAGGAGGGACGGGAAATCAGCCCCAGCATTTT. The chain carries TRBV19 and TRBJ1-5; possible D gene TRBD1, 5 bases. The germline gives CDR1 LNHDA, CDR2 SQIVND (reference sequence). The V and J ends lost 1 base and 4 bases respectively, with 11 bases between them. There are 15 residues in the CDR3.

CDR3 sequence: CASSEYGEQFF. The CDR3 DNA is TGTGCCAGCAGTGAGTATGGTGAGCAGTTCTTC. J is TRBJ2-1 and V is TRBV2; D is unresolved. The CDR3 sequence is 11 residues long. Germline V gene sequence: CDR1 SNHLY, CDR2 FYNNEI. Trimming took off 3 bases at V and 9 bases at J, with 6 bases between the two ends. The full variable domain, its missing parts supplied by reference TRBV2 and TRBJ2-1, is EPEVTQTPSHQVTQMGQEVILRCVPISNHLYFYWYRQILGQKVEFLVSFYNNEISEKSEIFDDQFSVERPDGSNFTLKIRSTKLEDSAMYFCASSEYGEQFFGPGTRLTVL.

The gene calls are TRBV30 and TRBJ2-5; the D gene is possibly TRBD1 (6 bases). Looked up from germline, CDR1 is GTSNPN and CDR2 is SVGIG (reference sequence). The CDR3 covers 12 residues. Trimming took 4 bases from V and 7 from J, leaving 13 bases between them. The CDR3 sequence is CAWNPDSGTQYF. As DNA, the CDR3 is TGTGCCTGGAACCCGGACAGCGGGACCCAGTACTTC.

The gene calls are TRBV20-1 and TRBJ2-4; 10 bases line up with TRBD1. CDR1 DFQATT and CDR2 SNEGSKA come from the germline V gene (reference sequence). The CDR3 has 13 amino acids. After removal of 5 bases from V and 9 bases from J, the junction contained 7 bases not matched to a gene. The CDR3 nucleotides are TGCAGTGCTGGGACAGGGGCCCGGTTCATTCAGTACTTC. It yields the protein CSAGTGARFIQYF.

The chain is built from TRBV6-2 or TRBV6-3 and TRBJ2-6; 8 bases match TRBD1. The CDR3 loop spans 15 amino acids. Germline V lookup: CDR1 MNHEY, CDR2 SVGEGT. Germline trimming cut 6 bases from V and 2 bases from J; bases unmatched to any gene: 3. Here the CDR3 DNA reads TGTGCCAGCAGCAACAGGGGGGCTGGGGCCAACGTCCTGACTTTC. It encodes CASSNRGAGANVLTF.

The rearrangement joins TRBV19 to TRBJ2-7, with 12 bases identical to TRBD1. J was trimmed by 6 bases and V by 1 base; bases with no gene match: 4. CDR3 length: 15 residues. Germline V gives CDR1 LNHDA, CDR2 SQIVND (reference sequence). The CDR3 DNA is TGTGCCAGTAGTATAGGGGGACAGGGGGCCGGCGAGCAGTACTTC. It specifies CASSIGGQGAGEQYF.